This is a list of T cell receptor beta chains from one sample in a study of cytomegalovirus exposure and HLA in healthy donors. Repertoires were generated with immunoSEQ multiplex PCR, while TCRdb's copy carries only in-frame clones and drops some. The profile shows 150,000 to 200,000 clones, roughly 80% of them singletons. The specimen sequenced was PBMCs. All receptors come from a man aged 18-30 years in good health and CMV-seropositive. The CDR3 runs from the conserved cysteine through the conserved F or W. The D gene is left open where the match is weak. For some rows the clone size is stated as once, few or many, or as a class when expanded; others skip it.

cdr3_nt | cdr3_aa | v_call | d_call | j_call | clone_size
TGTGCCAGCAGTGGACCGGGACTAGCGGCACGGAATGAGCAGTTCTTC | CASSGPGLAARNEQFF | TRBV28 | TRBD2 | TRBJ2-1 | -
TGCAGCGTTTCTCGGGATCTCGGCAATGAGCAGTTCTTC | CSVSRDLGNEQFF | TRBV29-1 | - | TRBJ2-1 | -
TGCAGCGTTGCTACAGGGGGCACAGATACGCAGTATTTT | CSVATGGTDTQYF | TRBV29-1 | TRBD1 | TRBJ2-3 | -
TGTGCCAGCAGTTCCCAGTCGGGAGGGCCCCACAATGAGCAGTTCTTC | CASSSQSGGPHNEQFF | TRBV5-4 | TRBD2 | TRBJ2-1 | -
TGTGCCAGCAGCGCCGGGCTAGAGCGGGAGTTGGATACGCAGTATTTT | CASSAGLERELDTQYF | TRBV9 | TRBD2 | TRBJ2-3 | once
TGTGCCAGCAGTTACTTTAGCGGGATCCCCCCAAGATTCTTC | CASSYFSGIPPRFF | TRBV6-5 | TRBD2 | TRBJ2-1 | -
TGTGCCAGTACCAACAGGGTCGGAGTGTGGGAGACCCAGTACTTC | CASTNRVGVWETQYF | TRBV19 | - | TRBJ2-5 | -
TGTGCCAGCAGCTTGCCCTCGACAGGGAAAGAGACCCAGTACTTC | CASSLPSTGKETQYF | TRBV5-4 | TRBD1 | TRBJ2-5 | -
TGTGCCAGCAGCTTGGGACTAGCGGCGCAAGAGACCCAGTACTTC | CASSLGLAAQETQYF | TRBV6-5 | TRBD2 | TRBJ2-5 | -
TGCGCCAGCAGCCAAACTAGGGCCTTTAATGAAAAACTGTTTTTT | CASSQTRAFNEKLFF | TRBV23-1 | - | TRBJ1-4 | -
TGTGCCAGCAGCCCGGACAGGGGGGCCGGGGAGCTGTTTTTT | CASSPDRGAGELFF | TRBV5-4 | TRBD1 | TRBJ2-2 | once
TGTGCCAGCAGCTTTGTACAGGGGGGAGCTTTCTTT | CASSFVQGGAFF | TRBV11-2 | TRBD1 | TRBJ1-1 | -
TGTGCCAGCTCGCCATTCGGGACAGGGGGCCCTCGGGAGCAGTACTTC | CASSPFGTGGPREQYF | TRBV18 | TRBD1 | TRBJ2-7 | once
TGTGCCACCAGCAGGGGACAGGTCTCCTACGAGCAGTACTTC | CATSRGQVSYEQYF | TRBV15 | TRBD1 | TRBJ2-7 | -
TGTGCCAGCAGTCACGGACAGGGGGGAACCTACAATGAGCAGTTCTTC | CASSHGQGGTYNEQFF | TRBV27 | TRBD1 | TRBJ2-1 | -
TGTGCCACCAGCAGAGCTCTTCCGGGACTAGCGGGAGGAGAGGGCGCAGATACGCAGTATTTT | CATSRALPGLAGGEGADTQYF | TRBV15 | TRBD2 | TRBJ2-3 | -
TGTGCCAGCAGCCTCGACATTTTCTCCTACAATGAGCAGTTCTTC | CASSLDIFSYNEQFF | TRBV28 | - | TRBJ2-1 | once
TGTGCCACCAGCAGAGACAGGGGGGATCAGCCCCAGCATTTT | CATSRDRGDQPQHF | TRBV15 | TRBD1 | TRBJ1-5 | -
TGTGCCACCAGCAGGAAGGTATGGGACAGGGGGCATCAGCCCCAGCATTTT | CATSRKVWDRGHQPQHF | TRBV19 | TRBD1 | TRBJ1-5 | -
TGTGCCAGCAGTTTCAACAGGGGGCGCTTTGGCTACACCTTC | CASSFNRGRFGYTF | TRBV27 | TRBD1 | TRBJ1-2 | -
TGTGCCAGCAGTCAGCTAGCGGGAAGGAACGAGCAGTACTTC | CASSQLAGRNEQYF | TRBV27 | TRBD2 | TRBJ2-7 | -
TGTGCCAGCATCCGGGACATATCCTACGAGCAGTACTTC | CASIRDISYEQYF | TRBV6-1 | - | TRBJ2-7 | once
TGCGCCAGCAGCCAAATGGGGGCCTCTGAGCAGTTCTTC | CASSQMGASEQFF | TRBV4-1 | - | TRBJ2-1 | -
TGTGCCAGTAGTGGCAGGGACCAAGAGACCCAGTACTTC | CASSGRDQETQYF | TRBV19 | - | TRBJ2-5 | once
TGTGCCAGCATGAGGGCTCTCTTCGGGTACGAGCAGTACTTC | CASMRALFGYEQYF | TRBV6-5 | - | TRBJ2-7 | -
TGTGCCAGCAGCGGGAGCCAGCAAGAGACCCAGTACTTC | CASSGSQQETQYF | TRBV5-4 | - | TRBJ2-5 | -
TGCGCCAGCAGCTTGGGACAGCTAAACAATGAGCAGTTCTTC | CASSLGQLNNEQFF | TRBV5-1 | - | TRBJ2-1 | -
TGTGCCATCAGTGAGTCGACTCCCTTCTCTAGCGGGCCACGGTATTTT | CAISESTPFSSGPRYF | TRBV10-3 | TRBD2 | TRBJ2-3 | -
TGTGCCAGCAGCCAGGGACTAGCGGGAAGGTCAGATACGCAGTATTTT | CASSQGLAGRSDTQYF | TRBV5-8 | TRBD2 | TRBJ2-3 | -
TGTGCCAGCAGCCGGGACAGGGGTTCCTACGAGCAGTACTTC | CASSRDRGSYEQYF | TRBV28 | TRBD1 | TRBJ2-7 | -
TGTGCCAGCAGCGTAGGGGTCGTAGGGACTAGTTTTGAGCAGTTCTTC | CASSVGVVGTSFEQFF | TRBV9 | TRBD2 | TRBJ2-1 | -
TGTGCCAGCAGTACTGTTAATGAAAAACTGTTTTTT | CASSTVNEKLFF | TRBV28 | - | TRBJ1-4 | -
TGTGCCAGCAGCTTACAGGGGGTTCGGTACGAGCAGTACTTC | CASSLQGVRYEQYF | TRBV5-4 | TRBD1 | TRBJ2-7 | -
TGTGCCAGCAGCCGTGGACAGGGACCCTCGGACGAGCAGTACTTC | CASSRGQGPSDEQYF | TRBV7-9 | TRBD1 | TRBJ2-7 | -
TGTGCCAGCAGTCCACAAACTAGCGGGATTGTGCGGGAGCAGTACTTC | CASSPQTSGIVREQYF | TRBV27 | TRBD2 | TRBJ2-7 | -
TGTGCCAGCAGCCCAGGACTAGCGGGCTACGAGCAGTACTTC | CASSPGLAGYEQYF | TRBV11-2 | TRBD2 | TRBJ2-7 | -
TGTGCCAGCAGCTCCCCAGGGACGGTGGAGGGTTCTGAAGCTTTCTTT | CASSSPGTVEGSEAFF | TRBV7-9 | - | TRBJ1-1 | -
TGTGCCAGCAGCCCTACACGGGGTGGCTACGAGCAGTACTTC | CASSPTRGGYEQYF | TRBV9 | - | TRBJ2-7 | -
TGCAGCGTTGGGCAGGGGGACGGGGAGCTGTTTTTT | CSVGQGDGELFF | TRBV29-1 | TRBD1 | TRBJ2-2 | -
TGTGCCAGCAGGACCGGACAGTCGGGATCGGATGAGCAGTTCTTC | CASRTGQSGSDEQFF | TRBV27 | - | TRBJ2-1 | -
TGTGCCAGCAGTTACTCCCGAACAGGTTTCAACGAGCAGTACTTC | CASSYSRTGFNEQYF | TRBV6-5 | - | TRBJ2-7 | -
TGTGCCAGCAGCTTATTCCCGGGGAGTCGGGCTGGAAACACCATATATTTT | CASSLFPGSRAGNTIYF | TRBV7-9 | - | TRBJ1-3 | once
TGCGCCAGCATGACTAGCGGGAGCTTGAATGAGCAGTTCTTC | CASMTSGSLNEQFF | TRBV5-1 | TRBD2 | TRBJ2-1 | -
TGTGCCAGCAGTGAACGGTCCTGGGACAGGGGAGATGAAAAACTGTTTTTT | CASSERSWDRGDEKLFF | TRBV6-1 | TRBD1 | TRBJ1-4 | -
TGTGCCAGCAGCCTCGACAGGGGGTCGTCCTACGAGCAGTACTTC | CASSLDRGSSYEQYF | TRBV7-3 | TRBD1 | TRBJ2-7 | -
TGTGCCAGCAGTCAACAGAACTACGAGCAGTACTTC | CASSQQNYEQYF | TRBV2 | - | TRBJ2-7 | -
TGTGCCTGCGAGATGGGGGGGTACGAGCAGTACTTC | CACEMGGYEQYF | TRBV30 | TRBD2 | TRBJ2-7 | -
TGTGCCAGCAGCCCAGAGACATTC | CASSPETF | TRBV9 | - | TRBJ1-2 | few
TGTGCCATCAGTGAGGAGGGACAGGGAAACTATGGCTACACCTTC | CAISEEGQGNYGYTF | TRBV10-3 | TRBD1 | TRBJ1-2 | -
TGTGCCTGGAGTCCCCGGAGTGCCGGGGAGCTGTTTTTT | CAWSPRSAGELFF | TRBV30 | - | TRBJ2-2 | -
TGTGCCAGCAGCCCGCAAGAAGGGGCAGCTGAAGCTTTCTTT | CASSPQEGAAEAFF | TRBV6-4 | - | TRBJ1-1 | -